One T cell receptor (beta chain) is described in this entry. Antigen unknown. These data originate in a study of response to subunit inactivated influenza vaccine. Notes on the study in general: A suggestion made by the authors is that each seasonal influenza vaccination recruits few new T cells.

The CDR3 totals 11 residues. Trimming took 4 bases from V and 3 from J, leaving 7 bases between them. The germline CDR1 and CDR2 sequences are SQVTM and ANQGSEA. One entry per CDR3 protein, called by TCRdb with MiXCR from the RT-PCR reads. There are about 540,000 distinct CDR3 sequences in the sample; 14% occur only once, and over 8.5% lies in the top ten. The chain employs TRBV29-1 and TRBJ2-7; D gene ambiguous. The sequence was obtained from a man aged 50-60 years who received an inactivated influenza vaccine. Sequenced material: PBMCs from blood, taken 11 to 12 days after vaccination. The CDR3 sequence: CSVGQRYEQYF. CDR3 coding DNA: TGCAGCGTTGGGCAGCGCTACGAGCAGTACTTC.